This T cell receptor beta chain emerged from a study of blood T cell repertoires in COVID-19. Study in general: Some COVID-19 samples were acute and others convalescent; all came from the United States, Italy and Spain. T cells, B-cell-depleted T cells, or PBMCs provided the cDNA or gDNA that served as material.

The CDR3 extends over 16 amino acids. Trimming removed 2 bases from V and 0 bases from J, with 11 bases in between. Germline V gene lookup returns CDR1 SGHTA and CDR2 FQGTGA. Source study methods: Cell counts per sample came from amplifying reference gene primers. The repertoire was sequenced with immunoSEQ multiplex PCR; TCRdb's copy has only in-frame clones and lacks some. V, J and clone size are those of that table, while D and trimming were read from the DNA. The data contain about 490,000 clones, approximately 85% of them singletons. The TCR sequence derives from a human donor in a cohort sampled during active COVID-19. The specimen was peripheral blood. The chain uses TRBV7-3 and TRBJ1-3, with unresolved D. The CDR3 sequence is CASSLGRPFSGNTIYF. In nucleotides, the CDR3 is TGTGCCAGCAGCTTAGGCAGGCCCTTCTCTGGAAACACCATATATTTT.